The 27 T cell receptor beta chains below all came from one sample that was sequenced in a study of CXCR3-negative and CXCR3-positive naive CD8 T cells. Researchers prepared the TRB cDNA libraries using 5' RACE with UMI labels. TCRdb re-called the 5' RACE reads and gives one entry per CDR3 protein, without DNA. The table lists 6,000 to 8,500 distinct CDR3 sequences. The source material was naive CXCR3- CD8+ T cells from blood. The subset is: CD45RO-CCR7+CD27+CD95- naive CD8+ T cells lacking CXCR3 (TNR3-). These receptors were collected from a human donor in good health. Some clones in this sample may be carry-over from other donors' samples.

J is TRBJ1-1 and V is TRBV7-9. Germline CDR1 reads SEHNR; CDR2 reads FQNEAQ (reference sequence). This CDR3 comprises 16 residues. The chain's CDR3 is CPSSLVVAGQNTEAFF.

The chain carries TRBV11-2 and TRBJ2-7. The CDR3 consists of 12 residues. Germline CDR1 and CDR2: SGHAT and FQNNGV. CDR3 sequence: CASSLLQIEQYF.

This clonotype is classed as medium-sized (0.01 to 0.1%) by frequency. The CDR3 sequence is CSARDGWTEYEQYF. The chain employs TRBV20-1 and TRBJ2-7; lacking DNA, the TRBD1 call made by TCRdb goes unchecked. CDR1 and CDR2 from the germline V gene are DFQATT and SNEGSKA (reference sequence). The CDR3 is 14 residues long.

By frequency, this clonotype is medium-sized. This rearrangement joins TRBV29-1 to TRBJ2-5; with no DNA, the TCRdb D assignment of TRBD1 cannot be verified. Germline V gene lookup returns CDR1 SQVTM and CDR2 ANQGSEA. The CDR3 totals 15 residues. The CDR3: CSVEPGGTPQETQYF.

In terms of frequency, this clonotype is medium-sized. V and J are TRBV5-1 and TRBJ2-7; TCRdb's D gene call, TRBD1, goes unchecked for lack of DNA. The V gene's germline CDR1 is SGHRS and CDR2 YFSETQ. This CDR3 comprises 17 residues. This CDR3 reads CASSLGLTGIETYEQYF.

CDR3 region: CASSDRDIQPQHF. The V gene is TRBV25-1, the J gene TRBJ1-5; the D call from TCRdb, TRBD1, cannot be confirmed without DNA. This CDR3 is built from 13 residues. CDR1 and CDR2 (germline): MGHDK, SYGVNS. Full variable domain (missing parts from reference TRBV25-1 and TRBJ1-5): EADIYQTPRYLVIGTGKKITLECSQTMGHDKMYWYQQDPGMELHLIHYSYGVNSTEKGDLSSESTVSRIRTEHFPLTLESARPSHTSQYLCASSDRDIQPQHFGDGTRLSIL.

Its frequency marks this clonotype as medium-sized (0.01 to 0.1%). The chain is built from TRBV14 and TRBJ2-3; TCRdb designates TRBD2, a call that cannot be tested without DNA. The CDR3 contains 14 residues. Germline loops: CDR1 SGHDN, CDR2 FVKESK. CDR3 in amino acids: CASSQLGGTDTQYF.

J is TRBJ2-2 and V is TRBV19; the TRBD1 assignment by TCRdb is unverifiable without DNA. This CDR3 comprises 15 residues. The V gene's germline CDR1 is LNHDA and CDR2 SQIVND (reference sequence). The CDR3 sequence: CASSWVPGSTGELVF.

The CDR3 region is CATGQGFDEQFF. This sequence joins TRBV15 and TRBJ2-1; TCRdb names TRBD1, which stays unverified in the absence of DNA. The CDR3 extends over 12 amino acids. The germline V gene encodes CDR1 LNHNV and CDR2 YYDKDF (reference sequence).

The V and J genes are TRBV6-5 and TRBJ1-2; as DNA is missing, the TRBD1 call by TCRdb cannot be tested. The CDR3 loop spans 18 amino acids. Germline V gene data show CDR1 as MNHEY and CDR2 as SVGAGI. CDR3 in amino acids: CASSYSSFGETEDRGYTF.

This clonotype ranks as medium-sized in terms of frequency. V gene TRBV5-1 combines with J gene TRBJ2-7; without DNA, the TCRdb call of TRBD2 cannot be checked. The germline V gene has CDR1 SGHRS and CDR2 YFSETQ. The CDR3 spans 14 residues. The CDR3 loop reads CASSLTSGSIEQYF.

The chain is built from TRBV5-1 and TRBJ2-7; TCRdb gives TRBD1 as the D gene, but with no DNA this cannot be confirmed. The V gene's germline CDR1 is SGHRS and CDR2 YFSETQ. The CDR3 is 14 residues long. The CDR3: CASSLGQGWDEQYF.

The V call is TRBV5-1, the J call TRBJ1-1; TCRdb outputs TRBD1, but without DNA this stays unchecked. This CDR3 is 16 amino acids long. Germline assignment: CDR1 SGHRS and CDR2 YFSETQ. The CDR3 loop reads CASSRGQVDMNTEAFF.

This clonotype counts as medium-sized by frequency. This sequence joins TRBV25-1 and TRBJ1-1; the TRBD1 assignment by TCRdb is unverifiable without DNA. CDR1 MGHDK and CDR2 SYGVNS come from the germline V gene. CDR3 size: 13 residues. The CDR3 here is CASRQGLNTEAFF.

The rearrangement joins TRBV14 to TRBJ2-3; the D call of TRBD1 rests on TCRdb alone, since no DNA is present to check it. CDR3 size: 15 residues. Germline CDR1 reads SGHDN; CDR2 reads FVKESK. The CDR3 protein is CASSVDFGGKDTQYF.

This chain joins TRBV29-1 and TRBJ2-2. The CDR3 totals 12 residues. The germline V gene encodes CDR1 SQVTM and CDR2 ANQGSEA. CDR3 residues: CSVEKVGGELFF.

This clonotype is called medium-sized based on its frequency. The chain combines TRBV5-1 with TRBJ1-1. CDR1 and CDR2 (germline): SGHRS, YFSETQ. CDR3 length: 12 amino acids. The CDR3 sequence: CASSPTAGKAFF.

V usage is TRBV14 and J usage is TRBJ2-1; lacking DNA, the TRBD1 call made by TCRdb goes unchecked. Germline V gene lookup returns CDR1 SGHDN and CDR2 FVKESK. The CDR3 is 15 residues long. CDR3 in amino acids: CASSPGTVMYNEQFF. The full variable domain, its missing parts supplied by reference TRBV14 and TRBJ2-1, is EAGVTQFPSHSVIEKGQTVTLRCDPISGHDNLYWYRRVMGKEIKFLLHFVKESKQDESGMPNNRFLAERTGGTYSTLKVQPAELEDSGVYFCASSPGTVMYNEQFFGPGTRLTVL.

This clonotype is identified as medium-sized (0.01 to 0.1%) from frequency. This chain's CDR3 is CASSATGYGYEQYF. The V and J genes are TRBV28 and TRBJ2-7; the D gene TCRdb calls, TRBD1, cannot be checked with no DNA. The CDR3 sequence is 14 residues long. Germline values: CDR1 MDHEN, CDR2 SYDVKM.

Frequency places this clonotype as medium-sized. The rearrangement links TRBV5-5 to TRBJ2-5; TCRdb's assignment of TRBD1 cannot be checked, as there is no DNA. The CDR3 loop spans 15 amino acids. Germline V gives CDR1 SGHKS, CDR2 YYEKEE (reference sequence). CDR3 loop: CASSKGQATQETQYF.

The chain uses TRBV29-1 and TRBJ2-5; checking the TCRdb D call of TRBD1 is not possible without DNA. The CDR3 is 14 residues long. Germline V lookup: CDR1 SQVTM, CDR2 ANQGSEA. The chain's CDR3 is CSTPPGTGKETQYF.

This chain joins TRBV29-1 and TRBJ2-7; the D gene TCRdb calls, TRBD1, cannot be checked with no DNA. This CDR3 spans 14 amino acids. Germline V lookup: CDR1 SQVTM, CDR2 ANQGSEA. The CDR3 loop reads CSVERPGQPYEQYF.

The chain combines TRBV20-1 with TRBJ2-7. Germline-derived CDR1 and CDR2 are DFQATT and SNEGSKA (reference sequence). The CDR3 has 13 residues. This CDR3 reads CSARPRDRYEQYF.

Its frequency marks this clonotype as medium-sized (0.01 to 0.1%). This chain uses TRBV20-1 with TRBJ2-5. CDR3 length: 11 residues. From germline, CDR1 is DFQATT and CDR2 SNEGSKA (reference sequence). The CDR3: CSAPHLETQYF.

This clonotype is labeled medium-sized based on frequency. The V call is TRBV4-1, the J call TRBJ2-3; TCRdb names TRBD1, which stays unverified in the absence of DNA. The V gene's germline CDR1 is MGHRA and CDR2 YSYEKL. The CDR3 is 17 residues long. CDR3 residues: CASSQYGDRRGTDTQYF.

The CDR3 reads CASSESVGLNTEAFF. This chain joins TRBV10-1 and TRBJ1-1. Germline CDR1 WNHNN, CDR2 SYGVQD (reference sequence). This CDR3 region has 15 residues.

The gene calls are TRBV28 and TRBJ2-7; TCRdb selects TRBD2, and the lack of DNA leaves this call unchecked. This CDR3 has 15 amino acids. Per germline, CDR1 MDHEN and CDR2 SYDVKM. The CDR3 region is CASSSPRTGAYEQYF.